These 6 T cell receptor beta chains share one sample of origin, sequenced in a study of T cell responses to AZD1222 COVID-19 vaccine. Method: immunoSEQ multiplex PCR; TCRdb's copy keeps in-frame clones and lacks some. Of some 110,000 clones detected, 75% to 90% appear once; the ten largest clones hold about 4.4%. The source was peripheral blood, collected 28 days after the second AZD1222 dose. The source of these receptors is an adult who received the AZD1222 COVID-19 vaccine.

J is TRBJ2-1 and V is TRBV28; 13 positions match TRBD2. The CDR3 sequence is 15 residues long. CDR1 MDHEN and CDR2 SYDVKM come from the germline V gene. The V and J ends lost 6 bases and 4 bases, in that order; junction bases with no gene match: 3. CDR3 sequence (DNA): TGTGCCAGCAGCCTACTAGCGGGGGGGTACAATGAGCAGTTCTTC. Protein: CASSLLAGGYNEQFF.

The chain is built from TRBV7-2 and TRBJ2-6; 11 bases fit TRBD1. This CDR3 has 17 amino acids. Germline V gives CDR1 SGHTA, CDR2 FQGNSA. J was trimmed by 0 bases and V by 5 bases; bases with no gene match: 3. The CDR3, as DNA: TGTGCCAGCAGCGGGGGGACAGGGGGCTCTGGGGCCAACGTCCTGACTTTC. Encoded protein: CASSGGTGGSGANVLTF.

The genes are TRBV10-3 and TRBJ2-5; possible D gene TRBD1, 6 bases. CDR1 is ENHRY, CDR2 SYGVKD, per germline. This CDR3 has 14 amino acids. V was trimmed by 2 bases and J by 6 bases, leaving 13 bases between them. The CDR3 reads CAISERLDRQTQYF. The CDR3 DNA reads TGTGCCATCAGTGAGAGGTTAGACAGGCAGACCCAGTACTTC.

The DNA for the CDR3 is TGTGCCAGCTCACCACGGGGGGCAGGGAACACTGAAGCTTTCTTT. This sequence encodes CASSPRGAGNTEAFF. This chain connects TRBV18 to TRBJ1-1; weak D call: TRBD1 (6 bases). CDR1 and CDR2 (germline): KGHSH, LQKENI. Trimming removed 1 base at V and 1 base at J, with 10 bases between. CDR3 length: 15 amino acids.

The rearrangement joins TRBV6-5 to TRBJ1-5; unclear D gene. The CDR3 sequence is 14 residues long. Germline loops: CDR1 MNHEY, CDR2 SVGAGI. The V and J ends lost 2 bases and 6 bases respectively, with 11 bases between them. The CDR3 DNA reads TGTGCCAGCAGTTACATGGGGAAAGGTCAGCCCCAGCATTTT. It codes for CASSYMGKGQPQHF.

The chain's CDR3 is CATSDFRKDEQFF. The DNA of the CDR3 is TGTGCCACCAGTGATTTCCGGAAAGATGAGCAGTTCTTC. The V and J genes are TRBV24-1 and TRBJ2-1; D unclear. The germline CDR1 and CDR2 sequences are KGHDR and SFDVKD. Between the trimmed V and J ends, which lost 1 base and 8 bases, there was a span of 8 bases. The CDR3 is made up of 13 amino acids.